These 8 T cell receptor beta chains originate from one sample sequenced in a study of blood T cell repertoires in COVID-19. Produced via immunoSEQ multiplex PCR; TCRdb's table is partial and in-frame only. The sample records approximately 200,000 clones, around 84% being singletons. The sequenced material came from PBMCs or T cells enriched from blood (not recorded which). The source is a man aged 40-49 years who had recovered from COVID-19.

The chain recombines TRBV5-1 with TRBJ1-1; 11 bases match TRBD1. The CDR3 spans 15 residues. With V trimmed by 3 bases and J by 6 bases, 7 bases remained unmatched. Germline lookup yields CDR1 SGHRS and CDR2 YFSETQ. The DNA of the CDR3 is TGCGCCAGCAGCTCCGGGACAGGGGGACCGCCTGAAGCTTTCTTT. Amino acid sequence: CASSSGTGGPPEAFF. Supplemented by reference TRBV5-1 and TRBJ1-1, the full variable domain reads KAGVTQTPRYLIKTRGQQVTLSCSPISGHRSVSWYQQTPGQGLQFLFEYFSETQRNKGNFPGRFSGRQFSNSRSEMNVSTLELGDSALYLCASSSGTGGPPEAFFGQGTRLTVV.

V gene TRBV27 combines with J gene TRBJ2-1; D remains unclear. The CDR3 is 16 amino acids. Germline values: CDR1 MNHEY, CDR2 SMNVEV (reference sequence). V was pared by 1 base and J by 12 bases, with 22 bases between. The CDR3 DNA is TGTGCCAGCAGTTTATTGAAAAGCGACGGTCCAGACGTGCAGTTCTTC. Translated, it gives CASSLLKSDGPDVQFF.

The V call is TRBV18, the J call TRBJ2-7; 9 positions agree with TRBD1. Germline CDR1 and CDR2: KGHSH and LQKENI. CDR3 length equals 14 residues. V trimming: 3 bases; J trimming: 2 bases; junction bases outside the gene matches: 2. CDR3 loop: CASSPGTGPYEQYF. CDR3 coding DNA: TGTGCCAGCTCACCTGGGACAGGGCCCTACGAGCAGTACTTC.

The V gene is TRBV15, the J gene TRBJ2-1; TRBD2 matches at 10 bases. The CDR3 totals 17 residues. V trimming: 0 bases; J trimming: 8 bases; junction bases outside the gene matches: 10. In germline, CDR1 is LNHNV, CDR2 YYDKDF (reference sequence). CDR3 sequence (DNA): TGTGCCACCAGCAGAGATCTGGTAGCTAGCGGGAGCGATGAGCAGTTCTTC. This sequence encodes CATSRDLVASGSDEQFF.

This clone was observed a few times. The chain links TRBV7-9 to TRBJ1-2; 10 nucleotides line up with TRBD1. This CDR3 spans 15 amino acids. V lost 5 bases, J lost 6 bases, and 9 bases stayed unmatched. CDR1 and CDR2 from the germline V gene are SEHNR and FQNEAQ (reference sequence). CDR3 coding DNA: TGTGCCAGCAGCCGGGCCACGACAGGGGGCGATGGCTACACCTTC. Protein product: CASSRATTGGDGYTF.

This chain uses TRBV9 with TRBJ2-7; D might be TRBD2 (5 bases). The V end lost 0 bases, the J end lost 2 bases, and 9 bases lay between the germline ends. Per germline, CDR1 SGDLS and CDR2 YYNGEE. This CDR3 is built from 14 residues. CDR3 residues: CASSVDGGPYEQYF. The CDR3, as DNA: TGTGCCAGCAGCGTAGATGGCGGGCCCTACGAGCAGTACTTC.

CDR3 DNA sequence: TGTGCCAGTAGTATAGGAGGCAGGGGGCCGTTCGAGCAGTACTTC. Residues: CASSIGGRGPFEQYF. The chain links TRBV19 to TRBJ2-7; 8 nucleotides agree with TRBD1. Germline CDR1 is LNHDA and CDR2 is SQIVND (reference sequence). The CDR3 runs 15 residues. J lost 6 bases, V lost 1 base, and 8 bases had no gene match.

The chain links TRBV9 to TRBJ2-3, with unresolved D. There are 16 residues in the CDR3. Germline loops: CDR1 SGDLS, CDR2 YYNGEE. The V gene lost 0 bases and the J gene lost 1 base, with 12 bases spanning the gap. CDR3 DNA sequence: TGTGCCAGCAGCGTAGTCGAGGTTTCAGGCACAGATACGCAGTATTTT. Its protein is CASSVVEVSGTDTQYF.